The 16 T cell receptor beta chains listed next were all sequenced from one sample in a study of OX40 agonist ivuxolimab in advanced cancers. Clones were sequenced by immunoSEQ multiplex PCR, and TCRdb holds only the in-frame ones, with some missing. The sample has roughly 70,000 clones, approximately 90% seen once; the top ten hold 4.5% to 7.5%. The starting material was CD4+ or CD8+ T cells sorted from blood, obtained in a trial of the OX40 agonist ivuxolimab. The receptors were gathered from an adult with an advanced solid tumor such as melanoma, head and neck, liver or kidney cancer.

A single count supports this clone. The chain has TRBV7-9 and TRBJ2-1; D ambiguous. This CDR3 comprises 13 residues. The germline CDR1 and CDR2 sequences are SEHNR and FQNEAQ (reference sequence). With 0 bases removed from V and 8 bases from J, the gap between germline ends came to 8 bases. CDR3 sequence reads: CASSLALSDEQFF. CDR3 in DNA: TGTGCCAGCAGCTTAGCGTTATCTGATGAGCAGTTCTTC. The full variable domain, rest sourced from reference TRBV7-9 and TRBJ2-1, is DTGVSQNPRHKITKRGQNVTFRCDPISEHNRLYWYRQTLGQGPEFLTYFQNEAQLEKSRLLSDRFSAERPKGSFSTLEIQRTEQGDSAMYLCASSLALSDEQFFGPGTRLTVL.

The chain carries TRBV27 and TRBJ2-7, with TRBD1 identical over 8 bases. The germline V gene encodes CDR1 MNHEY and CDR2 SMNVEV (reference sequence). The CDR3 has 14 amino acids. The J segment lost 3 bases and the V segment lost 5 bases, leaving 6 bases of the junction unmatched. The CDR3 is CASSTFGTGYEQYF. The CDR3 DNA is TGTGCCAGCAGTACCTTCGGGACAGGCTACGAGCAGTACTTC.

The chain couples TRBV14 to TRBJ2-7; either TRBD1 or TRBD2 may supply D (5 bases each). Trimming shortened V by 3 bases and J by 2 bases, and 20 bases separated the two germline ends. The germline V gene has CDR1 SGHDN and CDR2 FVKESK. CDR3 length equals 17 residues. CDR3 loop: CASSHKVHGAQAYEQYF. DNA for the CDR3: TGTGCCAGCAGCCACAAGGTACACGGGGCCCAGGCCTACGAGCAGTACTTC.

The CDR3 sequence: CASRSDGRVTNEKLFF. The DNA for the CDR3 is TGTGCCAGCAGATCGGACGGGCGGGTCACTAATGAAAAACTGTTTTTT. V is TRBV27 and J is TRBJ1-4; D gene unclear. Trimming took off 6 bases at V and 2 bases at J, with 16 bases between the two ends. The CDR3 has 16 amino acids. CDR1 is MNHEY and CDR2 is SMNVEV in the germline V gene (reference sequence).

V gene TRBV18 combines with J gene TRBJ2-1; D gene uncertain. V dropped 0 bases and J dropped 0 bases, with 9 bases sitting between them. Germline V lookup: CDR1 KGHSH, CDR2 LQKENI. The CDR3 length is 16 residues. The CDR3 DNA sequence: TGTGCCAGCTCACCACCGATTCTGAGCTCCTACAATGAGCAGTTCTTC. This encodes CASSPPILSSYNEQFF.

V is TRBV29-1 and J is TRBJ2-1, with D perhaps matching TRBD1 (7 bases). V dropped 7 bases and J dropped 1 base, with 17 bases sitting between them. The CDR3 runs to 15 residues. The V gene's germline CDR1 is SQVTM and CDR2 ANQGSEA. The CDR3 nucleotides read TGCAGCGCCACCCTTCAGGGGGGTTCCTACAATGAGCAGTTCTTC. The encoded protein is CSATLQGGSYNEQFF.

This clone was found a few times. The DNA of the CDR3 is TGCGCCAGCAGCCCGGGGGCTAGCAATCAGCCCCAGCATTTT. It specifies CASSPGASNQPQHF. The chain links TRBV4-1 to TRBJ1-5, with D possibly TRBD1 on 6 matching bases. CDR3 length: 14 residues. V lost 4 bases and J lost 0, with 7 bases in between. Looked up from germline, CDR1 is MGHRA and CDR2 is YSYEKL.

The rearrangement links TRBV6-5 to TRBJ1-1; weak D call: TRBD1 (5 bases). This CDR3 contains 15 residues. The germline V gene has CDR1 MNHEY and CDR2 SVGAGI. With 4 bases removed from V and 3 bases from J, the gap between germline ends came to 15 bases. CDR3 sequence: CASSWGPSVDTEAFF. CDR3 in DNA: TGTGCCAGCAGTTGGGGACCCTCGGTGGACACTGAAGCTTTCTTT.

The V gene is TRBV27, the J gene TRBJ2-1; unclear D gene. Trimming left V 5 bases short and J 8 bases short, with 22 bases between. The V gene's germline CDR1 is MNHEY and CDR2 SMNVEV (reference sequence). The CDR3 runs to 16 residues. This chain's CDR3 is CASSDTAGLPPHEQFF. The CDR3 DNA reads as TGTGCCAGCAGTGACACGGCAGGTCTTCCACCCCATGAGCAGTTCTTC.

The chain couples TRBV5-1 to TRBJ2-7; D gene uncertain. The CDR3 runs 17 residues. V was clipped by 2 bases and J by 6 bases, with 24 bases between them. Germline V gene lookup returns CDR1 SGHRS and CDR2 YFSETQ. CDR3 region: CASSFSTYRVSRSEQYF. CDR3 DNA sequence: TGCGCCAGCAGCTTCTCTACGTACCGGGTATCGCGCTCCGAGCAGTACTTC.

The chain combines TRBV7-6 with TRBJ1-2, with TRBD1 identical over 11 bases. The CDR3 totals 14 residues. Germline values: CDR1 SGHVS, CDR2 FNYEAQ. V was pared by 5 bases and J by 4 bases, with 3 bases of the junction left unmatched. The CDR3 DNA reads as TGTGCCAGCAGCAAGGGACAGGGGGGCTATGGCTACACCTTC. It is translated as CASSKGQGGYGYTF. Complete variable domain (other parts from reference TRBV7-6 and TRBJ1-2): GAGVSQSPRYKVTKRGQDVALRCDPISGHVSLYWYRQALGQGPEFLTYFNYEAQQDKSGLPNDRFSAERPEGSISTLTIQRTEQRDSAMYRCASSKGQGGYGYTFGSGTRLTVV.

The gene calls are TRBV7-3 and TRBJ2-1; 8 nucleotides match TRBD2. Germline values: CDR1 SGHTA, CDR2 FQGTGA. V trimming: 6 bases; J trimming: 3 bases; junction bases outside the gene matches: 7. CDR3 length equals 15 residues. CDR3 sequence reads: CASSWPAGGYNEQFF. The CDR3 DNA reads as TGTGCCAGCAGTTGGCCTGCGGGAGGCTACAATGAGCAGTTCTTC.

Here the CDR3 reads CASSNIQGDNYGYTF. Here the CDR3 DNA reads TGCGCCAGCAGCAATATACAGGGGGATAACTATGGCTACACCTTC. The gene calls are TRBV4-1 and TRBJ1-2, with 8 bases fitting TRBD1. Germline loops: CDR1 MGHRA, CDR2 YSYEKL. The CDR3 has 15 amino acids. Losses at the gene ends were 5 bases for V and 1 base for J; bases not matched to a gene: 6.

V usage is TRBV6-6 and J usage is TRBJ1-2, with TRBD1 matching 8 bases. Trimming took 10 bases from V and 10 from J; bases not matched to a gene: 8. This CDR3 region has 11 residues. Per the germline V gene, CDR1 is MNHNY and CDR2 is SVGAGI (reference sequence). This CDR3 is CATQGGVDYTF. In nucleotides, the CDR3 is TGTGCCACACAGGGGGGGGTTGACTACACCTTC.

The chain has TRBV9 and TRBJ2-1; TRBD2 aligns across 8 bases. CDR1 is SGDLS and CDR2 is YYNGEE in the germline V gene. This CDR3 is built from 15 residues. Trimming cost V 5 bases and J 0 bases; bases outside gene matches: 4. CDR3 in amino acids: CASRSGTSSYNEQFF. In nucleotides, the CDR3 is TGTGCCAGCAGGTCCGGGACTAGCTCCTACAATGAGCAGTTCTTC. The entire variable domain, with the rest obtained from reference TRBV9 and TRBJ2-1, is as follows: DSGVTQTPKHLITATGQRVTLRCSPRSGDLSVYWYQQSLDQGLQFLIQYYNGEERAKGNILERFSAQQFPDLHSELNLSSLELGDSALYFCASRSGTSSYNEQFFGPGTRLTVL.

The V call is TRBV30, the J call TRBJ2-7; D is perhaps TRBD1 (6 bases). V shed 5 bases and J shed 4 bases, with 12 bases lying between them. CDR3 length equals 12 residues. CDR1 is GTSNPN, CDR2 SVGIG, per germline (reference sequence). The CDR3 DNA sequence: TGTGCCTGGGGACAAGGGGGTTACGAGCAGTACTTC. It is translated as CAWGQGGYEQYF.